Below, 2 T cell receptor beta chains from the same sample are listed, as sequenced in a study of T cell responses to AZD1222 COVID-19 vaccine. The method was immunoSEQ multiplex PCR; TCRdb's version includes in-frame clones alone and lacks a portion of them. This repertoire shows approximately 140,000 clones, approximately 90% found once; its top ten account for 2.5% to 3%. The source material was peripheral blood, sampled on day 0 of MenACWY control vaccination. The source of these receptors is an adult in good health.

V usage is TRBV5-4 and J usage is TRBJ1-4; 10 bases fit TRBD1. The CDR3 consists of 14 residues. The V segment lost 4 bases and the J segment 7 bases; nucleotides outside the gene matches: 4. Looked up from germline, CDR1 is SGHNT and CDR2 is YYREEE (reference sequence). The CDR3 DNA follows: TGTGCCAGCAGCCGCCGGGACAGGGGTGAAAAACTGTTTTTT. Translation gives CASSRRDRGEKLFF.

The chain has TRBV7-2 and TRBJ1-2; possibly TRBD1 for D (5 bases). Germline-derived CDR1 and CDR2 are SGHTA and FQGNSA. The ends were cut back, 1 base at V and 4 bases at J, with 13 bases in the middle. The CDR3 length is 15 residues. CDR3 bases: TGTGCCAGCAGCTTAGGTTCACAGGACGGCTATGGCTACACCTTC. It encodes CASSLGSQDGYGYTF.